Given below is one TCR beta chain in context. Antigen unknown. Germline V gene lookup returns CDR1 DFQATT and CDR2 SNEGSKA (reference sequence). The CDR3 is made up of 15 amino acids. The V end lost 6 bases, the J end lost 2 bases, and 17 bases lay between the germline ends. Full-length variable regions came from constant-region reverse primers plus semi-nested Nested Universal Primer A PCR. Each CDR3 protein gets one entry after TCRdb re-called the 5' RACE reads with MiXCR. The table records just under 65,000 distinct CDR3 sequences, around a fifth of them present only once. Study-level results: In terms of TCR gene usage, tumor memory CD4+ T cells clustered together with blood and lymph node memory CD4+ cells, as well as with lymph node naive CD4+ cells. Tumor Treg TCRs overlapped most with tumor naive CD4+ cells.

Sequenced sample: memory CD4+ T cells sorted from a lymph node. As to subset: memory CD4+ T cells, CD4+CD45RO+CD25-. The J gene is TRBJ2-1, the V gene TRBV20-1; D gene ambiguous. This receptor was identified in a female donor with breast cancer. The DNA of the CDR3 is TGCAGTGCCCCAGCCCGGAGAACGGCCTACAATGAGCAGTTCTTC. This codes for CSAPARRTAYNEQFF.